This T cell receptor (beta chain) was sequenced during a study of blood T cell repertoires in COVID-19. Some clones are missing from TCRdb's copy, which holds only in-frame ones; the method was immunoSEQ multiplex PCR. The top ten clones hold approximately 0.75% of a sample with around 210,000 clones, roughly nine tenths of them seen once. Trimming at V came to 3 bases and at J to 4 bases, leaving 1 base not matched to a gene. The CDR3 length is 14 residues. Germline V gives CDR1 MNHEY, CDR2 SMNVEV (reference sequence). The material sequenced was peripheral blood. This receptor was obtained from a woman in her sixties or seventies with acute or convalescent COVID-19. The chain employs TRBV27 and TRBJ1-5; 9 nucleotides line up with TRBD1. The CDR3 loop reads CASSLGQGNQPQHF. In DNA form, the CDR3 reads TGTGCCAGCAGTTTGGGACAGGGAAATCAGCCCCAGCATTTT.